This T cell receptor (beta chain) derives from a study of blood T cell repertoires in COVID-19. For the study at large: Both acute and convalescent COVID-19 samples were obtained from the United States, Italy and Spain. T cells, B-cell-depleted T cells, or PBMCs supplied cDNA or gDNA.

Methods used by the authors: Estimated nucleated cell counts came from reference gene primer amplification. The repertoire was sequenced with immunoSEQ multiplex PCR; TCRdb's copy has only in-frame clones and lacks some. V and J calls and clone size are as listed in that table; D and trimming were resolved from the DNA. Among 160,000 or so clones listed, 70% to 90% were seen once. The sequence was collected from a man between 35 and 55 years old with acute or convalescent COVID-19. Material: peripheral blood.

The CDR3 here is CASSTPGPQYF. The CDR3 DNA reads TGTGCCAGCTCGACTCCGGGTCCCCAGTACTTC. V is TRBV18 and J is TRBJ2-5, with D uncertain. The CDR3 contains 11 residues. V was trimmed by 6 bases and J by 9 bases, leaving 11 bases between them. The germline gives CDR1 KGHSH, CDR2 LQKENI.